One and the same sample provided the 20 T cell receptor beta chains below, sequenced in a study of cytomegalovirus exposure and HLA in healthy donors (TCRdb year 2017). Receptors were amplified or captured by the immunoSEQ multiplex PCR assay. The multiplex PCR relied on a mix of 60 forward primers for TCR Vbeta segments and 13 reverse primers for TCR Jbeta segments. As stored in TCRdb, this immuneACCESS dataset retains in-frame rearrangements with V and J assigned. A fraction of the clones does not appear; measured against another copy, unresolved V genes explain less than half of the discrepancy, and the remainder lacks a known reason. Here the sample has 75,000 to 80,000 clones; 78% occur a single time. The top ten constitute 7.5% to 10% of the sample. Sequenced sample: PBMCs. The receptors were gathered from a woman aged 40 to 49 in good health and CMV-seropositive.

The chain has TRBV30 and TRBJ1-2, with D possibly being TRBD1 (5 bases). Deletions cut 5 bases from V and 1 base from J, with 8 bases between. Germline assignment: CDR1 GTSNPN and CDR2 SVGIG (reference sequence). The CDR3 loop spans 12 amino acids. The CDR3 DNA follows: TGTGCCTGGTGGGGCCTTAACTATGGCTACACCTTC. It encodes CAWWGLNYGYTF.

This chain connects TRBV15 to TRBJ1-1; 7 bases agree with TRBD1. Germline V CDR1 and CDR2: LNHNV, YYDKDF (reference sequence). This CDR3 has 15 amino acids. The V gene end was trimmed by 3 bases and the J gene end by 0 bases; junction bases not matched to a gene: 4. This CDR3 is CATSREGAMNTEAFF. The DNA of the CDR3 is TGTGCCACCAGCAGGGAGGGGGCCATGAACACTGAAGCTTTCTTT.

This chain links TRBV7-2 with TRBJ1-2; D is ambiguous. Germline CDR1 is SGHTA and CDR2 is FQGNSA. This CDR3 spans 15 amino acids. V gave up 1 base and J gave up 8 bases, with 17 bases separating them. The DNA for the CDR3 is TGTGCCAGCAGCTTAGATCCAGGAGGGCCGGACGGCTACACCTTC. Its protein product is CASSLDPGGPDGYTF.

The V gene is TRBV11-1, the J gene TRBJ1-1, with no clear D. The CDR3 extends over 15 amino acids. CDR1 SGHAT and CDR2 FQDESV come from the germline V gene (reference sequence). V gave up 5 bases and J gave up 4 bases, with 17 bases separating them. This CDR3 is CASSPEGTGATEAFF. DNA for the CDR3: TGTGCCAGCAGCCCCGAGGGCACGGGTGCCACTGAAGCTTTCTTT.

In its sample, this clone was seen a few times. The chain links TRBV6-6 to TRBJ2-5; unclear D gene. Per the germline V gene, CDR1 is MNHNY and CDR2 is SVGAGI (reference sequence). The V and J ends lost 5 bases and 0 bases respectively, with 7 bases between them. The CDR3 contains 13 residues. DNA of the CDR3: TGTGCCAGCAGTAAACAGAACCAAGAGACCCAGTACTTC. It specifies CASSKQNQETQYF.

This clone came up many times. This sequence joins TRBV5-4 and TRBJ1-1, with a weak D call TRBD1 (5 bases). The length of the CDR3 is 15 residues. The germline V gene encodes CDR1 SGHNT and CDR2 YYREEE (reference sequence). V was pared by 4 bases and J by 0 bases, with 13 bases between. CDR3 DNA sequence: TGTGCCAGCAGCCCCTCAATAGGGGTGAACACTGAAGCTTTCTTT. Protein product: CASSPSIGVNTEAFF.

The chain links TRBV29-1 to TRBJ1-5, with D possibly TRBD1 on 5 matching bases. V was trimmed by 6 bases and J by 2 bases, leaving 8 bases between them. CDR3 length: 12 amino acids. Germline CDR1 SQVTM, CDR2 ANQGSEA. Here the CDR3 DNA reads TGCAGCGTCGGGGGAGGCAATCAGCCCCAGCATTTT. Residues: CSVGGGNQPQHF.

The gene calls are TRBV6-6 and TRBJ1-6, with D uncertain. The CDR3 spans 14 residues. Per the germline V gene, CDR1 is MNHNY and CDR2 is SVGAGI (reference sequence). The V and J ends lost 3 bases and 5 bases respectively, with 8 bases between them. The CDR3 DNA follows: TGTGCCAGCAGTTATGTCCAGGATAATTCACCCCTCCACTTT. Protein product: CASSYVQDNSPLHF.

This chain joins TRBV28 and TRBJ2-7; maybe TRBD2 (6 bases). CDR1 MDHEN and CDR2 SYDVKM come from the germline V gene. This CDR3 is built from 15 residues. Trimming pared 5 bases from V and 3 bases from J, leaving 17 bases between. This chain's CDR3 is CASSPWRGDHYEQYF. The CDR3 bases are TGTGCCAGCAGTCCCTGGCGGGGAGACCACTACGAGCAGTACTTC. The whole variable domain, remainder taken from reference TRBV28 and TRBJ2-7, is DVKVTQSSRYLVKRTGEKVFLECVQDMDHENMFWYRQDPGLGLRLIYFSYDVKMKEKGDIPEGYSVSREKKERFSLILESASTNQTSMYLCASSPWRGDHYEQYFGPGTRLTVT.

The V and J genes are TRBV7-3 and TRBJ2-2; TRBD1 might be the D (6 bases). The germline gives CDR1 SGHTA, CDR2 FQGTGA. Between the trimmed V and J ends, which lost 4 bases and 4 bases, there was a span of 13 bases. This CDR3 has 15 residues. The CDR3, as DNA: TGTGCCAGCAGCTCCCCCGGACAGTCCACCGGGGAGCTGTTTTTT. The encoded protein is CASSSPGQSTGELFF.

The chain uses TRBV30 and TRBJ2-3; 9 bases are a match to TRBD2. This CDR3 is built from 13 residues. Trimming at V came to 5 bases and at J to 2 bases, leaving 2 bases not matched to a gene. Germline V gene sequence: CDR1 GTSNPN, CDR2 SVGIG (reference sequence). The DNA for the CDR3 is TGTGCCTGGGGCGGGGGGGCCACAGATACGCAGTATTTT. Protein: CAWGGGATDTQYF.

The chain has TRBV5-4 and TRBJ1-1; weak D call: TRBD1 (5 bases). The CDR3 length is 13 residues. The germline V and J ends were trimmed by 3 bases and 7 bases, with 13 bases remaining between them. Germline V CDR1 and CDR2: SGHNT, YYREEE (reference sequence). The CDR3: CASSWTLTVEAFF. The CDR3, as DNA: TGTGCCAGCAGCTGGACCCTGACAGTTGAAGCTTTCTTT.

The V and J genes are TRBV19 and TRBJ1-5, with D perhaps TRBD1 (6 bases). CDR1 is LNHDA and CDR2 is SQIVND in the germline V gene (reference sequence). V was shortened by 3 bases and J by 3 bases, with 15 bases between the two germline ends. This CDR3 contains 16 residues. CDR3 nucleotide sequence: TGTGCCAGTAGTATTCGAACCCTGGGGGCCAATCAGCCCCAGCATTTT. It is translated as CASSIRTLGANQPQHF. Supplemented by reference TRBV19 and TRBJ1-5, the full variable domain reads DGGITQSPKYLFRKEGQNVTLSCEQNLNHDAMYWYRQDPGQGLRLIYYSQIVNDFQKGDIAEGYSVSREKKESFPLTVTSAQKNPTAFYLCASSIRTLGANQPQHFGDGTRLSIL.

The CDR3 spells CATSRDLGTVQSYEQYF. For the CDR3, the DNA is TGTGCCACCAGCAGAGATTTGGGGACAGTTCAGTCCTACGAGCAGTACTTC. This chain joins TRBV15 and TRBJ2-7, with 7 bases aligning to TRBD1. This CDR3 contains 17 residues. The trim removed 0 bases at V and 1 base at J, leaving 9 bases unmatched. Germline-derived CDR1 and CDR2 are LNHNV and YYDKDF (reference sequence).

J is TRBJ1-2 and V is TRBV4-3; possible D gene TRBD1, 6 bases. The V and J ends lost 0 bases and 4 bases respectively, with 12 bases between them. The germline V gene has CDR1 LGHNA and CDR2 YSLEER. The CDR3 has 15 amino acids. The CDR3 region is CASSQDREGGYGYTF. The CDR3 region has the DNA TGCGCCAGCAGCCAAGATAGGGAAGGGGGCTATGGCTACACCTTC.

The chain joins TRBV7-9 to TRBJ2-3, with TRBD2 as a possible D gene (6 bases). CDR3 length: 17 amino acids. The germline V gene encodes CDR1 SEHNR and CDR2 FQNEAQ (reference sequence). V lost 2 bases to trimming and J lost 3 bases, with 18 bases between them. The CDR3 loop reads CASSLPAEGLRTDTQYF. In nucleotides, the CDR3 is TGTGCCAGCAGCTTACCTGCGGAGGGACTGAGGACAGATACGCAGTATTTT.

Only a few counts were recorded for this clone. The V and J genes are TRBV7-9 and TRBJ2-1, with D possibly matching TRBD2 (5 bases). V shed 7 bases and J shed 12 bases, with 19 bases lying between them. The length of the CDR3 is 13 residues. Germline values: CDR1 SEHNR, CDR2 FQNEAQ (reference sequence). CDR3 loop: CASTPPPLDLQFF. In DNA form, the CDR3 reads TGTGCCAGCACCCCTCCCCCACTAGACCTGCAGTTCTTC. Drawing the rest from reference TRBV7-9 and TRBJ2-1, the complete variable domain is DTGVSQNPRHKITKRGQNVTFRCDPISEHNRLYWYRQTLGQGPEFLTYFQNEAQLEKSRLLSDRFSAERPKGSFSTLEIQRTEQGDSAMYLCASTPPPLDLQFFGPGTRLTVL.

The chain uses TRBV6-6 and TRBJ2-7; 8 bases agree with TRBD1. V lost 6 bases and J lost 2; bases outside the gene matches: 9. Germline loops: CDR1 MNHNY, CDR2 SVGAGI (reference sequence). The CDR3 sequence is 15 residues long. CDR3 region: CASSEGQVPPYEQYF. CDR3 DNA: TGTGCCAGCAGCGAGGGACAGGTACCCCCCTACGAGCAGTACTTC.

The gene calls are TRBV6-1 and TRBJ1-1; weak D call: TRBD1 (6 bases). Looked up from germline, CDR1 is MNHNS and CDR2 is SASEGT. V lost 5 bases, J lost 4 bases, and 14 bases lay in between. The CDR3 totals 14 residues. CDR3 in amino acids: CASSRDTLGTEAFF. CDR3 DNA: TGTGCCAGCAGTAGGGACACCTTGGGCACTGAAGCTTTCTTT.

The rearrangement links TRBV18 to TRBJ2-5; D gene ambiguous. The germline V gene encodes CDR1 KGHSH and CDR2 LQKENI. This CDR3 region has 13 residues. The germline V and J ends were trimmed by 2 bases and 2 bases, with 6 bases remaining between them. The CDR3 sequence: CASSPREQETQYF. In DNA, the CDR3 is TGTGCCAGCTCACCAAGAGAGCAAGAGACCCAGTACTTC.